A single sample is the source of the 9 T cell receptor beta chains below, sequenced in a study of T-cell reconstitution after alpha-beta-depleted transplantation in children. Unique molecular identifiers were incorporated into the prepared TCRbeta library. MiXCR, applied by TCRdb to the PCR reads, yields one record per CDR3 protein. The table records over 150,000 distinct CDR3 sequences, approximately 6.8% of them present only once. Material: PBMCs, obtained before TCRalphabeta/CD19-depleted stem cell transplant. The receptors come from a girl in the first two years of life with combined immunodeficiency, due to receive a stem cell transplant.

This clonotype was picked up many times. The chain has TRBV5-1 and TRBJ2-3, with D perhaps matching TRBD2 (6 bases). There are 14 residues in the CDR3. Germline V lookup: CDR1 SGHRS, CDR2 YFSETQ. V was pared by 3 bases and J by 3 bases, with 11 bases between. Written as DNA, the CDR3 is TGCGCCAGCAGCTCCATTCGGGGGACAGATACGCAGTATTTT. This codes for CASSSIRGTDTQYF.

The chain links TRBV7-9 to TRBJ2-1; the match to TRBD2 covers 7 bases. The V segment lost 4 bases and the J segment 10 bases; nucleotides outside the gene matches: 16. Germline assignment: CDR1 SEHNR and CDR2 FQNEAQ (reference sequence). The CDR3 totals 16 residues. CDR3 DNA sequence: TGTGCCAGCAGCTCCTTTGCCGGGGGGATATTGGCAGAGCAGTTCTTC. Translation gives CASSSFAGGILAEQFF.

This clonotype was found many times. V usage is TRBV4-1 and J usage is TRBJ1-5, with 10 bases identical to TRBD1. V lost 2 bases, J lost 7 bases, and 8 bases stayed unmatched. The germline gives CDR1 MGHRA, CDR2 YSYEKL. CDR3 size: 16 residues. This chain's CDR3 is CASSQTPGQGWQPQHF. Written as DNA, the CDR3 is TGCGCCAGCAGCCAAACACCGGGACAGGGGTGGCAGCCCCAGCATTTT.

This clonotype was picked up many times. V is TRBV6-2 or TRBV6-3 and J is TRBJ2-2, with 8 bases fitting TRBD2. CDR3 length equals 16 residues. The V segment lost 7 bases and the J segment 3 bases; nucleotides outside the gene matches: 10. From germline, CDR1 is MNHEY and CDR2 SVGEGT. This chain's CDR3 is CASTGAGESDTGELFF. The CDR3, as DNA: TGTGCCAGCACCGGAGCGGGAGAGTCGGACACCGGGGAGCTGTTTTTT.

This clonotype occurred a few times. The chain links TRBV6-5 to TRBJ1-2, with D hard to call. V was trimmed by 2 bases and J by 4 bases, leaving 14 bases between them. CDR1 is MNHEY, CDR2 SVGAGI, per germline. This CDR3 is built from 15 residues. CDR3 nucleotide sequence: TGTGCCAGCAGTTACGCAGAGGGCCTCATCTATGGCTACACCTTC. It is translated as CASSYAEGLIYGYTF.

As to this clonotype: Sequence at one end of the junction differs from germline and may be a read error. The V and J genes are TRBV12-3 or TRBV12-4 and TRBJ2-7, with a tentative D call TRBD2 (7 bases). The CDR3 runs 14 residues. CDR3 sequence: CASSWGGASHEQYF. In DNA form, the CDR3 reads TGTGCCAGCAGCTGGGGGGGGGCCTCCCACGAGCAGTACTTC.

This clonotype was detected many times. CDR3 sequence (DNA): TGTGCCAGCAGTATTAGGACAGCTAATGAAAAACTGTTTTTT. Translating gives CASSIRTANEKLFF. The genes are TRBV28 and TRBJ1-4; a possible D gene is TRBD1 (6 bases). Germline CDR1 MDHEN, CDR2 SYDVKM. There are 14 residues in the CDR3. Trimming stripped 5 bases from V and 3 bases from J, with 10 bases between.

For the CDR3, the DNA is TGTGCCACCTCAGGAGACTCTACCTACAATGAGCAGTTCTTC. Its translation is CATSGDSTYNEQFF. The chain combines TRBV24-1 with TRBJ2-1; D remains unclear. The germline CDR1 and CDR2 sequences are KGHDR and SFDVKD. CDR3 length equals 14 residues. Between the trimmed V and J ends, which lost 9 bases and 2 bases, there was a span of 13 bases.

This clonotype was observed many times. The rearrangement links TRBV7-2 to TRBJ1-6; a possible D gene is TRBD1 (6 bases). This CDR3 has 17 residues. V lost 4 bases and J 10 bases, leaving 23 bases between the germline ends. Per the germline V gene, CDR1 is SGHTA and CDR2 is FQGNSA. As DNA, the CDR3 is TGTGCCAGCAGCTCGAGGGCCGGGACATCGAGGTACTCACCCCTCCACTTT. Its translation: CASSSRAGTSRYSPLHF.